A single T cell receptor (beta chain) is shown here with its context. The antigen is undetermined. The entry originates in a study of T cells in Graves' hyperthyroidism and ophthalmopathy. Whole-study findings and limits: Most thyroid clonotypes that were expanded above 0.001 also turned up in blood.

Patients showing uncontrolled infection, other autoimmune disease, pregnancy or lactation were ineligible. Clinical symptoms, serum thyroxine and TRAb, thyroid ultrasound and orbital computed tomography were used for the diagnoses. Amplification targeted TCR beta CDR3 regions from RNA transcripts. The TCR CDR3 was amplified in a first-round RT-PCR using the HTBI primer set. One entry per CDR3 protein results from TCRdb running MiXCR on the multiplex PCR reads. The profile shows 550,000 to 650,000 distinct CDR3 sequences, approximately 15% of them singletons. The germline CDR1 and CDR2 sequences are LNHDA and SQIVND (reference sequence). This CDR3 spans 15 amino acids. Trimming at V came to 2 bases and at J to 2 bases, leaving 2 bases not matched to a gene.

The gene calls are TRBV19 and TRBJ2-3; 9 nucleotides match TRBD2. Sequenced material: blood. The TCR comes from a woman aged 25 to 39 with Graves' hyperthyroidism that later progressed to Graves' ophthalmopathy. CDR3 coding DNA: TGTGCCAGTAGTATACTAGCGGGACACACAGATACGCAGTATTTT. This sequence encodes CASSILAGHTDTQYF.